This T cell receptor (beta chain) was identified during a study of early T cells in non-severe SARS-CoV-2 infection. Unique molecular identifier tags were affixed to discrete cDNA molecules. Using its own MiXCR run on the 5' RACE reads, TCRdb lists one record per CDR3 protein. The sample records more than 90,000 distinct CDR3 sequences, 11% being singletons. This CDR3 region has 13 residues. The V end was cut by 6 bases, the J end by 5 bases, with 13 bases between. Germline CDR1 reads SEHNR; CDR2 reads FQNEAQ (reference sequence). The sample holds many counts of this clonotype. The V and J genes are TRBV7-9 and TRBJ2-5; TRBD2 is a possible D gene (6 bases). The sequence was obtained from an adult who was a healthcare worker with PCR-confirmed SARS-CoV-2 infection or an uninfected control (not recorded which). Sequenced sample: whole blood. The CDR3 DNA reads TGTGCCAGCAGTCTGACTAGACTCGAGACCCAGTACTTC. Translated, it gives CASSLTRLETQYF.